What follows is one TCR beta chain and its context. Assay runs were performed at deep level. Repertoires were generated with immunoSEQ multiplex PCR, while TCRdb's copy carries only in-frame clones and drops some. The data show roughly 1.4 million clones, about 98.5% seen once. The donors, healthy adults who were HIV-negative, had experienced no recent acute infections or vaccinations. These data belong to a study of shared clonotypes between healthy human individuals. About the study: CD8 memory received one plate per donor, CD8 naive two, CD4 memory three and CD4 naive three.

The length of the CDR3 is 15 residues. The V gene lost 6 bases and the J gene lost 7 bases, with 18 bases spanning the gap. The germline CDR1 and CDR2 sequences are KGHSH and LQKENI. This TCR was sampled from a young man in good health. The V and J genes are TRBV18 and TRBJ1-4; D unclear. Sequencing was carried out using naive CD4+ T cells sorted from blood. The subset is: CD45RA+ positively selected. CDR3 residues: CASSSPTRSGEKLFF. In DNA form, the CDR3 reads TGTGCCAGCTCGTCTCCAACCAGGTCTGGTGAAAAACTGTTTTTT. The whole variable domain, remainder taken from reference TRBV18 and TRBJ1-4, is NAGVMQNPRHLVRRRGQEARLRCSPMKGHSHVYWYRQLPEEGLKFMVYLQKENIIDESGMPKERFSAEFPKEGPSILRIQQVVRGDSAAYFCASSSPTRSGEKLFFGSGTQLSVL.